This entry lists 8 T cell receptor beta chains sequenced from one sample in a study of Ad26.COV2.S vaccination and SARS-CoV-2 variants (dated by TCRdb to about 2021). Library preparation used the immunoSEQ multiplex PCR assay. TCRdb limited this immuneACCESS table to in-frame rearrangements with V and J called. A share of clones is missing; checked studies link under half to unresolved V genes, and the rest is unexplained. Within this sample are about 350,000 clones, with more than 85% of them counted one time only. Clones ranked in the top ten supply approximately 5% of the sample. The treatment or condition label of this sample denotes: roughly 18 received Ad26.COV2.S at low or high dose, single or two shots; a few received placebo; per-sample allocation not given. Repertoires of vaccine and placebo recipients were sequenced from samples collected on day 63 after the first injection. The source material was peripheral blood, sampled in a trial of Ad26.COV2.S vaccine versus placebo. These receptors originate from a person aged 18 to 59 who received the Ad26.COV2.S COVID-19 vaccine or a placebo.

J is TRBJ1-1 and V is TRBV27, with D maybe TRBD1 (6 bases). Per the germline V gene, CDR1 is MNHEY and CDR2 is SMNVEV (reference sequence). The CDR3 has 14 residues. Trimming cost V 6 bases and J 2 bases, with 13 bases left between them. This chain's CDR3 is CASSPWTANTEAFF. CDR3 in DNA: TGTGCCAGCAGCCCATGGACAGCCAACACTGAAGCTTTCTTT.

This chain uses TRBV18 with TRBJ2-2; possibly TRBD1 for D (5 bases). Trimming stripped 4 bases from V and 0 bases from J, with 12 bases between. This CDR3 spans 16 amino acids. Germline assignment: CDR1 KGHSH and CDR2 LQKENI. The CDR3 bases are TGTGCCAGCTCACAAACGACAGTAGCGAACACCGGGGAGCTGTTTTTT. It specifies CASSQTTVANTGELFF.

The V and J genes are TRBV20-1 and TRBJ2-7, with D possibly called TRBD1 or TRBD2 (5 bases each). Germline loops: CDR1 DFQATT, CDR2 SNEGSKA (reference sequence). The CDR3 spans 14 residues. Between the trimmed V and J ends, which lost 3 bases and 3 bases, there was a span of 15 bases. The CDR3 here is CSASETGTLYEQYF. DNA of the CDR3: TGCAGTGCTAGTGAGACCGGGACCCTCTACGAGCAGTACTTC.

The chain carries TRBV5-5 and TRBJ1-1, with D hard to call. CDR1 and CDR2 (germline): SGHKS, YYEKEE (reference sequence). Deletions cut 2 bases from V and 1 base from J, with 9 bases between. This CDR3 comprises 14 residues. The CDR3 DNA sequence: TGTGCCAGCAGCTTCGGGCGGGGGAACACTGAAGCTTTCTTT. Protein product: CASSFGRGNTEAFF.

The rearrangement uses TRBV3-1 (or the pseudogene TRBV3-2) and TRBJ1-1; D is perhaps TRBD1 (6 bases). V was clipped by 4 bases and J by 3 bases, with 21 bases between them. CDR3 length: 17 amino acids. Germline CDR1 and CDR2: LGHDT and YNNKEL (reference sequence). The CDR3 region is CASSPHVGGARDTEAFF. Here the CDR3 DNA reads TGTGCCAGCAGCCCGCACGTCGGGGGGGCGCGGGACACTGAAGCTTTCTTT.

The V call is TRBV11-2, the J call TRBJ2-5; 10 nucleotides align to TRBD2. V dropped 5 bases and J dropped 6; count of bases not matched to a gene: 6. The germline V gene encodes CDR1 SGHAT and CDR2 FQNNGV. The CDR3 sequence is 14 residues long. The CDR3 coding sequence is TGTGCCAGCAGCCGAGCGGGGGGGAGGCAGACCCAGTACTTC. Encoded protein: CASSRAGGRQTQYF.

This chain links TRBV28 with TRBJ2-7; 7 nucleotides line up with TRBD2. In germline, CDR1 is MDHEN, CDR2 SYDVKM. There are 14 residues in the CDR3. The junction had 12 bases not matched to a gene; V was cut back by 6 bases and J by 7 bases. The CDR3 DNA follows: TGTGCCAGCAGGATACCCGGGGGGACCTGGGAGCAGTACTTC. It yields the protein CASRIPGGTWEQYF.

The CDR3 protein is CAIRTGNSPLHF. In DNA form, the CDR3 reads TGTGCCATCAGGACAGGCAATTCACCCCTCCACTTT. The rearrangement links TRBV10-3 to TRBJ1-6; D may be TRBD1 (6 bases). V dropped 6 bases and J dropped 7 bases, with 7 bases sitting between them. This CDR3 region has 12 residues. Germline V gene data show CDR1 as ENHRY and CDR2 as SYGVKD.